These T cell receptor beta chains were read from a single sample in a study of T cell responses to AZD1222 COVID-19 vaccine. Data came from immunoSEQ multiplex PCR; TCRdb stores just in-frame clones and leaves some out. The profile shows some 130,000 clones, about 90% of them singletons. Specimen: peripheral blood, collected on day 0 of AZD1222 vaccination. The receptors shown here come from an adult in good health. CDR3s include the opening cysteine and the closing phenylalanine or tryptophan. D genes are given only for firm matches. The size field is filled for only some rows; it gives once, few, many or a size class.

clone size | J gene | D gene | V gene | CDR3 protein | CDR3 DNA
- | TRBJ1-2 | - | TRBV11-2 | CASAQWLQDYGYTF | TGTGCCAGCGCCCAATGGCTGCAAGACTATGGCTACACCTTC
- | TRBJ1-5 | - | TRBV25-1 | CASSESRGDQPQHF | TGTGCCAGCAGTGAATCGAGGGGGGATCAGCCCCAGCATTTT
- | TRBJ1-2 | - | TRBV5-1 | CASSPPSGSRGYTF | TGCGCCAGCAGCCCCCCCTCAGGGTCGCGGGGCTACACCTTC
- | TRBJ1-1 | TRBD1 | TRBV20-1 | CSASLHRGQVNTEAFF | TGCAGTGCTAGTCTACACCGGGGACAGGTGAACACTGAAGCTTTCTTT
- | TRBJ1-4 | TRBD1 | TRBV3-1/TRBV3-2 | CASSLRQGGSEKLFF | TGTGCCAGCAGCCTAAGACAGGGAGGAAGTGAAAAACTGTTTTTT
- | TRBJ1-1 | - | TRBV5-8 | CASSFWEGTNTEAFF | TGTGCCAGCAGCTTCTGGGAGGGGACGAACACTGAAGCTTTCTTT
- | TRBJ1-5 | - | TRBV25-1 | CASSERGGEQPQHF | TGTGCCAGCAGTGAGAGGGGTGGAGAACAGCCCCAGCATTTT
- | TRBJ2-7 | TRBD1 | TRBV5-1 | CASSLHPQGASYEQYF | TGCGCCAGCAGCTTACACCCCCAGGGGGCCTCCTACGAGCAGTACTTC
- | TRBJ1-1 | - | TRBV7-2 | CASSLTITEAFF | TGTGCCAGCAGCTTGACTATAACTGAAGCTTTCTTT
once | TRBJ1-2 | - | TRBV5-4 | CASSVFTANLGYGYTF | TGTGCCAGCAGCGTATTCACGGCCAATTTGGGCTATGGCTACACCTTC
- | TRBJ1-5 | - | TRBV15 | CATSRDKDQPQHF | TGTGCCACCAGCAGAGATAAAGATCAGCCCCAGCATTTT
- | TRBJ1-4 | TRBD1 | TRBV5-6 | CASSLPGQGNEKLFF | TGTGCCAGCAGCTTGCCCGGACAGGGGAATGAAAAACTGTTTTTT
- | TRBJ1-2 | - | TRBV20-1 | CSARDLGYTF | TGCAGTGCTAGAGATTTAGGCTACACCTTC
- | TRBJ1-1 | - | TRBV5-6 | CASSLEDRLNTEAFF | TGTGCCAGCAGCCTGGAAGACAGGTTGAACACTGAAGCTTTCTTT
- | TRBJ1-5 | TRBD1 | TRBV7-2 | CASSFPGTDQPQHF | TGTGCCAGCAGCTTTCCCGGGACAGATCAGCCCCAGCATTTT
- | TRBJ1-2 | TRBD1 | TRBV6-5 | CASSYGQGRGYGYTF | TGTGCCAGCAGTTACGGACAGGGTAGAGGCTATGGCTACACCTTC
- | TRBJ2-1 | TRBD2 | TRBV5-4 | CASSLEIAGFYNEQFF | TGTGCCAGCAGCTTGGAAATAGCGGGCTTCTACAATGAGCAGTTCTTC
- | TRBJ1-1 | - | TRBV7-2 | CASNFRGLNTEAFF | TGTGCCAGCAACTTCCGGGGCTTGAACACTGAAGCTTTCTTT
- | TRBJ1-3 | - | TRBV5-6 | CASSPLGQLHSGNTIYF | TGTGCCAGCAGCCCTCTCGGACAGCTTCATTCTGGAAACACCATATATTTT
once | TRBJ1-4 | TRBD1 | TRBV7-2 | CASSLAGTGAFNEKLFF | TGTGCCAGCAGCTTAGCGGGCACAGGGGCCTTTAATGAAAAACTGTTTTTT